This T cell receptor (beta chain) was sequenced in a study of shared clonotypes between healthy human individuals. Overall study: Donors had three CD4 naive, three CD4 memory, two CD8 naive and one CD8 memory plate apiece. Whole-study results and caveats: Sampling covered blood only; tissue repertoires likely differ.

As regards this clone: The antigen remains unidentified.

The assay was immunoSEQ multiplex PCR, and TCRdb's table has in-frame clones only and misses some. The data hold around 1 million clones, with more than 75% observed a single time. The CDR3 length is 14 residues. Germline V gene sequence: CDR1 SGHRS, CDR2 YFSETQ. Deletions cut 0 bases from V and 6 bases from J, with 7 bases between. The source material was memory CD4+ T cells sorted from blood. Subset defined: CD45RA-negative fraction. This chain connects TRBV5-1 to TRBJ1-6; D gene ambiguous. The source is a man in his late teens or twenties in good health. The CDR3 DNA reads TGCGCCAGCAGCTTGGATCGTACTAATTCACCCCTCCACTTT. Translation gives CASSLDRTNSPLHF.